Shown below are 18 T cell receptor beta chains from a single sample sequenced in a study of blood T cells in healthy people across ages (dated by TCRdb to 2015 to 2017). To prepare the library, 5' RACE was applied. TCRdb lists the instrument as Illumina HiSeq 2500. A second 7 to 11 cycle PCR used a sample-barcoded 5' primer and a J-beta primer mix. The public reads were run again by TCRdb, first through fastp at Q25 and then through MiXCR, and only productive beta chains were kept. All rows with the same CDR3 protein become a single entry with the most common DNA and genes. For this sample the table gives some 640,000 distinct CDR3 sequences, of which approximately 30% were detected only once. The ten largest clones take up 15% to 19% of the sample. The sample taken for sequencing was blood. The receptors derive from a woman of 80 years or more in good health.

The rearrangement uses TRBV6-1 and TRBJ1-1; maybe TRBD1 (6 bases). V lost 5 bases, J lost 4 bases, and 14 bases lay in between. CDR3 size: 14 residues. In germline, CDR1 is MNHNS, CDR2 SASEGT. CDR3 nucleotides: TGTGCCAGCAGTTTACAGGGATGGACCACTGAAGCTTTCTTT. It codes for CASSLQGWTTEAFF.

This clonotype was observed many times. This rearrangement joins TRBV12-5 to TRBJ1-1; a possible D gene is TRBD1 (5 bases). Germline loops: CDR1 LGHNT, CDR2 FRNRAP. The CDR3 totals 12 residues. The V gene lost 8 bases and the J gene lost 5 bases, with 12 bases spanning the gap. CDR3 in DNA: TGTGCTAGTTCCGGGGGGGGGACTGAAGCTTTCTTT. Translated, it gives CASSGGGTEAFF. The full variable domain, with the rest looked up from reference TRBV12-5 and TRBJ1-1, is DARVTQTPRHKVTEMGQEVTMRCQPILGHNTVFWYRQTMMQGLELLAYFRNRAPLDDSGMPKDRFSAEMPDATLATLKIQPSEPRDSAVYFCASSGGGTEAFFGQGTRLTVV.

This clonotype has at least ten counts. The CDR3 nucleotides read TGTGCCAGCAGTAGATACCGGGACAGGGGCCCAGATACGCAGTATTTT. It is translated as CASSRYRDRGPDTQYF. This rearrangement joins TRBV5-5 to TRBJ2-3; 10 bases map to TRBD1. Germline V gene sequence: CDR1 SGHKS, CDR2 YYEKEE (reference sequence). This CDR3 spans 16 amino acids. V shed 5 bases and J 4 bases; nucleotides not matched to a gene: 10. The whole variable domain, filled in from reference TRBV5-5 and TRBJ2-3, reads DAGVTQSPTHLIKTRGQQVTLRCSPISGHKSVSWYQQVLGQGPQFIFQYYEKEERGRGNFPDRFSARQFPNYSSELNVNALLLGDSALYLCASSRYRDRGPDTQYFGPGTRLTVL.

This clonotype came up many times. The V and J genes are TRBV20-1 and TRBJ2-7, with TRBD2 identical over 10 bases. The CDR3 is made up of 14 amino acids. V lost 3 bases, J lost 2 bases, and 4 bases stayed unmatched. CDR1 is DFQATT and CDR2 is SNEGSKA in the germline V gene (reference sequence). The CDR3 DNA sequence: TGCAGTGCTAGTGCTAGCGGGAGAACCTACGAGCAGTACTTC. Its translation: CSASASGRTYEQYF.

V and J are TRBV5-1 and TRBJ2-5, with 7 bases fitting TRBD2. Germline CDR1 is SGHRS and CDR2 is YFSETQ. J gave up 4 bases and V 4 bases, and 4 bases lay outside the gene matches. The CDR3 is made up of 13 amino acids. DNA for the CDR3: TGCGCCAGCAGCCAAAGGGAGGGAGAGACCCAGTACTTC. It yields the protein CASSQREGETQYF.

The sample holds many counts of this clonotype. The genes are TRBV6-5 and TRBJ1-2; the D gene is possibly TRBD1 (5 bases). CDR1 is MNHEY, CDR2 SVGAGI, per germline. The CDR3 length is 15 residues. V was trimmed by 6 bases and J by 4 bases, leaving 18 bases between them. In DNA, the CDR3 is TGTGCCAGCAGCCCCGGGGCAGCTATCGTCTATGGCTACACCTTC. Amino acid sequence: CASSPGAAIVYGYTF.

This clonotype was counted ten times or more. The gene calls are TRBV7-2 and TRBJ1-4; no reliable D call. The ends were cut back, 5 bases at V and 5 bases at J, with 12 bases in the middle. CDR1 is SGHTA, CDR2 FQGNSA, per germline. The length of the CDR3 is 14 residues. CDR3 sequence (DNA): TGTGCCAGCAGCCAGCGGGGTGGGAATGAAAAACTGTTTTTT. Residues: CASSQRGGNEKLFF.

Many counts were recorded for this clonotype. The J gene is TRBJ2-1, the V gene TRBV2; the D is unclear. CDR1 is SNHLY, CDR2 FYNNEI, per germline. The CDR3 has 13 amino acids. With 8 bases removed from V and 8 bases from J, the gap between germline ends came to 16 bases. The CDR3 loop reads CASRPDPYDEQFF. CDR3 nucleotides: TGTGCCAGCCGCCCGGACCCTTACGATGAGCAGTTCTTC.

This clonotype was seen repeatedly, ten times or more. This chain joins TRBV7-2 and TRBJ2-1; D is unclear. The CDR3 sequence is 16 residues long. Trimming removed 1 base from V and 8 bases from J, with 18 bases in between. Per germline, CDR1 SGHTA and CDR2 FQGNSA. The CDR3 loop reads CASSLGFVGLGDEQFF. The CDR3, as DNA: TGTGCCAGCAGCTTAGGGTTTGTGGGCCTTGGTGATGAGCAGTTCTTC.

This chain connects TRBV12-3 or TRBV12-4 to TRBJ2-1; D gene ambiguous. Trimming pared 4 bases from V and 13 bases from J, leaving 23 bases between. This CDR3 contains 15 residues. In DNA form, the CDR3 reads TGTGCCAGCAGTTCCGCGTCAGGTTTCCGAGAGACCCAGTTCTTC. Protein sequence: CASSSASGFRETQFF.

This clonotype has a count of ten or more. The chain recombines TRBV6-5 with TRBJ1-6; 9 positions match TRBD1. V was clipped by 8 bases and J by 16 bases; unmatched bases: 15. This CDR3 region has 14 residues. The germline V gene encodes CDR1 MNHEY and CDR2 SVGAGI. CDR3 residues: CASALPPGTGPLHF. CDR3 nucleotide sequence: TGTGCCAGCGCACTCCCCCCGGGGACAGGGCCTCTCCACTTT.

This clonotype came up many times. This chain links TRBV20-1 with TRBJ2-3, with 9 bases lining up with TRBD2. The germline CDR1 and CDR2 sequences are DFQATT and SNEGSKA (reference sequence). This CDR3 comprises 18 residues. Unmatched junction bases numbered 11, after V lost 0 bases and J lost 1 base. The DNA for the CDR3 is TGCAGTGCTAGAGATCAGGCGGGGGGGTCGTTTGGCACAGATACGCAGTATTTT. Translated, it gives CSARDQAGGSFGTDTQYF.

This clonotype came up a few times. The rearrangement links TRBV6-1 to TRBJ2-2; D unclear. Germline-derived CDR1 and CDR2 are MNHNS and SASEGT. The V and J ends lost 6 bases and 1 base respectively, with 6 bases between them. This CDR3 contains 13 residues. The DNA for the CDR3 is TGTGCCAGCAGCATAGAGAACACCGGGGAGCTGTTTTTT. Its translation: CASSIENTGELFF.

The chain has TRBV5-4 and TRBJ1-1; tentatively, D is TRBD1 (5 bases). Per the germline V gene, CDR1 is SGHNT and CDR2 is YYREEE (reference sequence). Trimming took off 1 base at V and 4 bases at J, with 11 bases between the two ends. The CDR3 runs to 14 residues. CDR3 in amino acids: CASSLRGERTEAFF. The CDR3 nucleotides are TGTGCCAGCAGCTTGCGGGGGGAGCGCACTGAAGCTTTCTTT.

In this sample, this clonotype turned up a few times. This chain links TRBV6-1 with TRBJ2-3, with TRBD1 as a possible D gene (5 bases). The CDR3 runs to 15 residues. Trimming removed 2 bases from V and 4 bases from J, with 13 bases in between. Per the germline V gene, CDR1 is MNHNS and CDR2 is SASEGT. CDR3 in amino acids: CASSEMFRDADTQYF. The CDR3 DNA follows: TGTGCCAGCAGTGAAATGTTCAGGGATGCAGATACGCAGTATTTT.

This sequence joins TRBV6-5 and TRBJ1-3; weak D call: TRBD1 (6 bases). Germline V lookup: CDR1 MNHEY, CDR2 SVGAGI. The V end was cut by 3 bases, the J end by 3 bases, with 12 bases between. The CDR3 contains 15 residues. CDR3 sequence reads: CASSYTQGIGNTIYF. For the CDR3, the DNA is TGTGCCAGCAGTTATACACAGGGAATTGGAAACACCATATATTTT.

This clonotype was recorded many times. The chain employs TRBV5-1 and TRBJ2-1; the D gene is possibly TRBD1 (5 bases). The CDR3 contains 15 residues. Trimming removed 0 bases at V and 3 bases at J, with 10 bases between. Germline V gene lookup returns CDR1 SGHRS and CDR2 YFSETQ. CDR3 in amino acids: CASSLVQGRYNEQFF. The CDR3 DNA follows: TGCGCCAGCAGCTTGGTGCAGGGTCGCTACAATGAGCAGTTCTTC.

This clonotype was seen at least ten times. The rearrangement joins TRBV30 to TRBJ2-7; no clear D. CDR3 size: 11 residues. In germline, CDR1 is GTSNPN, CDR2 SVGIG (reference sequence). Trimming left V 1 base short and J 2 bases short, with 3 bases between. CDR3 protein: CAWSGTYEQYF. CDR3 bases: TGTGCCTGGAGTGGCACCTACGAGCAGTACTTC.